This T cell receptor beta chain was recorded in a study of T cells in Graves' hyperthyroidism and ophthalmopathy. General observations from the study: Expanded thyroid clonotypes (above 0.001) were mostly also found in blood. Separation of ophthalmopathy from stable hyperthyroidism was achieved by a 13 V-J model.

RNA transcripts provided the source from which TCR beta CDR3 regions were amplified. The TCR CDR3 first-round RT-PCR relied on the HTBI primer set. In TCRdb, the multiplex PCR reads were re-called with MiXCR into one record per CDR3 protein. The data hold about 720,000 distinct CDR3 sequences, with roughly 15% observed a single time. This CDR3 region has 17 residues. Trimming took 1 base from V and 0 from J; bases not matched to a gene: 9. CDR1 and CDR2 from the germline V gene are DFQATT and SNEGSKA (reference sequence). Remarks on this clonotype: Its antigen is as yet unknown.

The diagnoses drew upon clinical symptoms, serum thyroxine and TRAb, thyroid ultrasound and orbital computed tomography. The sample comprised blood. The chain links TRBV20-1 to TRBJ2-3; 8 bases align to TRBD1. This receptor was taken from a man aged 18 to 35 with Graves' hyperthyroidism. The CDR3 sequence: CSARAPQGARSTDTQYF. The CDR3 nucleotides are TGCAGTGCTAGAGCTCCCCAGGGGGCAAGGAGCACAGATACGCAGTATTTT.